A single TCR beta chain is shown here with its context. The target antigen is unknown. This entry comes from a study of blood T cells in healthy people across ages. Per the germline V gene, CDR1 is SNHLY and CDR2 is FYNNEI. The CDR3 extends over 14 amino acids. With 8 bases removed from V and 0 bases from J, the gap between germline ends came to 12 bases. Study observations and caveats: Naive and antigen-experienced cells were not separated, limiting conclusive comparison.

PCR was performed a second time for 7 to 11 cycles using a sample-barcoded 5' primer and a J-beta primer mix. Tags on each cDNA molecule came from a template-switch adaptor with 12 random nucleotides. TCRdb reanalysed the 5' RACE reads using MiXCR and keeps one entry per CDR3 protein. The profile shows almost 1 million distinct CDR3 sequences, around 54% of them singletons. This sequence originates from a woman aged 55-70 years in good health. The chain carries TRBV2 and TRBJ2-3; D may be TRBD1 (5 bases). Material for sequencing was blood. The CDR3 sequence: CASRQSVSTDTQYF. CDR3 in DNA: TGTGCCAGCCGACAGAGCGTGAGCACAGATACGCAGTATTTT.